What follows are 23 T cell receptor beta chains derived from one specimen sequenced in a study of Ad26.COV2.S vaccination and SARS-CoV-2 variants. Treatment given: 15 to 20 received Ad26.COV2.S at low or high dose, single or two shots; several received placebo; per-sample allocation not given. Repertoires come from day 63 after the first vaccine or placebo injection. Profiling relied on immunoSEQ multiplex PCR, and the TCRdb table lists in-frame clones only, not all of them. Of roughly 400,000 clones in the sample, less than 95% are singletons; the top ten hold roughly 4%. Sequencing used peripheral blood, obtained in a trial of Ad26.COV2.S vaccine versus placebo. These receptors came from a person aged 18-60 years who received the Ad26.COV2.S COVID-19 vaccine or a placebo.

The rearrangement uses TRBV10-3 and TRBJ2-5; 9 bases are shared with TRBD2. Germline V gene sequence: CDR1 ENHRY, CDR2 SYGVKD. Unmatched junction bases numbered 10, after V lost 3 bases and J lost 5 bases. CDR3 length: 16 residues. The CDR3 loop is CAISENSGSGWETQYF. DNA of the CDR3: TGTGCCATCAGTGAAAATAGCGGGAGTGGTTGGGAGACCCAGTACTTC.

This chain links TRBV28 with TRBJ2-7, with TRBD2 identical over 7 bases. Looked up from germline, CDR1 is MDHEN and CDR2 is SYDVKM. The trim removed 6 bases at V and 0 bases at J, leaving 8 bases unmatched. This CDR3 has 15 residues. The CDR3 DNA sequence: TGTGCCAGCAGCCTTATGGGGGGGAGCTCCTACGAGCAGTACTTC. Amino acid sequence: CASSLMGGSSYEQYF. Combining the CDR3 with reference TRBV28 and TRBJ2-7 gives the whole variable domain DVKVTQSSRYLVKRTGEKVFLECVQDMDHENMFWYRQDPGLGLRLIYFSYDVKMKEKGDIPEGYSVSREKKERFSLILESASTNQTSMYLCASSLMGGSSYEQYFGPGTRLTVT.

CDR3 sequence: CASSATGTGLYEQYF. The CDR3 DNA follows: TGTGCCAGCAGCGCAACGGGGACAGGGCTCTACGAGCAGTACTTC. The rearrangement links TRBV11-2 to TRBJ2-7; 9 nucleotides agree with TRBD1. From germline, CDR1 is SGHAT and CDR2 FQNNGV. With 5 bases clipped from V and 3 bases from J, the junction kept 8 bases outside the gene matches. The CDR3 has 15 amino acids.

The sample holds a few counts of this clone. The rearrangement uses TRBV7-2 and TRBJ1-5; the D is unclear. From germline, CDR1 is SGHTA and CDR2 FQGNSA. Trimming removed 1 base at V and 1 base at J, with 5 bases between. The CDR3 runs 14 residues. For the CDR3, the DNA is TGTGCCAGCAGCTTAGAAGGGAGCAATCAGCCCCAGCATTTT. This codes for CASSLEGSNQPQHF.

The chain is built from TRBV5-1 and TRBJ2-7, with TRBD2 matching over 8 bases. This CDR3 region has 15 residues. Germline CDR1 and CDR2: SGHRS and YFSETQ. J lost 1 base, V lost 5 bases, and 8 bases had no gene match. The CDR3 nucleotides read TGCGCCAGCAGTTACAAGCGGGAGTCGTCCTACGAGCAGTACTTC. Its protein product is CASSYKRESSYEQYF. Looking up the rest from reference TRBV5-1 and TRBJ2-7 gives the full variable domain: KAGVTQTPRYLIKTRGQQVTLSCSPISGHRSVSWYQQTPGQGLQFLFEYFSETQRNKGNFPGRFSGRQFSNSRSEMNVSTLELGDSALYLCASSYKRESSYEQYFGPGTRLTVT.

The V and J genes are TRBV7-2 and TRBJ2-7; maybe TRBD2 (5 bases). The CDR3 totals 16 residues. Germline-derived CDR1 and CDR2 are SGHTA and FQGNSA. V dropped 1 base and J dropped 3 bases, with 16 bases sitting between them. The CDR3 is CASSLGVPFEGYEQYF. CDR3 DNA: TGTGCCAGCAGCTTAGGTGTACCATTTGAGGGCTACGAGCAGTACTTC.

The sample holds one count of this clone. A much larger clone is a single base away; this may be a read error. This sequence joins TRBV27 and TRBJ2-3; 12 positions agree with TRBD2. CDR1 and CDR2 (germline): MNHEY, SMNVEV (reference sequence). The CDR3 runs to 15 residues. Trimming cost V 3 bases and J 3 bases; bases outside gene matches: 1. The CDR3, as DNA: TGTGCCAGCAGTTTGACTAGCGGGAGTACAGATACGCAGTATTTT. This translates into CASSLTSGSTDTQYF.

This rearrangement joins TRBV3-1 (or the pseudogene TRBV3-2) to TRBJ2-7, with 8 bases that match TRBD1. Per germline, CDR1 LGHDT and CDR2 YNNKEL (reference sequence). The CDR3 runs 15 residues. V lost 5 bases and J lost 1; bases outside the gene matches: 7. This chain's CDR3 is CASSNRDRQSYEQYF. The CDR3 nucleotides are TGTGCCAGCAGCAACCGGGACAGGCAATCCTACGAGCAGTACTTC.

This clone was observed a handful of times. The chain has TRBV30 and TRBJ1-3; possibly TRBD1 for D (6 bases). Germline-derived CDR1 and CDR2 are GTSNPN and SVGIG (reference sequence). CDR3 length: 15 residues. V was clipped by 5 bases and J by 0 bases, with 14 bases between them. CDR3 in DNA: TGTGCCTGGGCCCGGGACATCCTCTCTGGAAACACCATATATTTT. Translating gives CAWARDILSGNTIYF.

This clone was observed once. The chain couples TRBV29-1 to TRBJ1-5, with 8 bases aligning to TRBD1. Germline loops: CDR1 SQVTM, CDR2 ANQGSEA. CDR3 length: 13 residues. The junction had 3 bases not matched to a gene; V was cut back by 4 bases and J by 4 bases. CDR3 sequence: CSVGTGTNQPQHF. CDR3 coding DNA: TGCAGCGTTGGGACAGGGACAAATCAGCCCCAGCATTTT.

V and J are TRBV3-1 (or the pseudogene TRBV3-2) and TRBJ2-3; 8 nucleotides match TRBD2. The germline CDR1 and CDR2 sequences are LGHDT and YNNKEL (reference sequence). This CDR3 has 16 residues. V shed 1 base, J shed 2 bases, and the junction held 5 bases outside the gene matches. CDR3 sequence reads: CASSQVAGGITDTQYF. Written as DNA, the CDR3 is TGTGCCAGCAGCCAAGTGGCGGGAGGAATCACAGATACGCAGTATTTT.

This clone was detected once. The J gene is TRBJ2-1, the V gene TRBV28; tentatively, D is TRBD1 (6 bases). CDR1 and CDR2 (germline): MDHEN, SYDVKM. V lost 1 base and J lost 9, with 10 bases in between. This CDR3 region has 13 residues. The CDR3 spells CASSLLGQFEQFF. CDR3 in DNA: TGTGCCAGCAGTTTATTAGGACAGTTTGAGCAGTTCTTC.

This chain joins TRBV14 and TRBJ1-4; D perhaps matches TRBD1 (5 bases). CDR1 is SGHDN and CDR2 is FVKESK in the germline V gene. The CDR3 contains 15 residues. Trimming shortened V by 5 bases and J by 4 bases, and 14 bases separated the two germline ends. CDR3 in DNA: TGTGCCAGCAGCGCGGGACGGAAGATTAATGAAAAACTGTTTTTT. This codes for CASSAGRKINEKLFF. Based on the CDR3 plus reference TRBV14 and TRBJ1-4, the full variable domain is EAGVTQFPSHSVIEKGQTVTLRCDPISGHDNLYWYRRVMGKEIKFLLHFVKESKQDESGMPNNRFLAERTGGTYSTLKVQPAELEDSGVYFCASSAGRKINEKLFFGSGTQLSVL.

V is TRBV7-8 and J is TRBJ2-3, with D perhaps matching TRBD1 (6 bases). Germline loops: CDR1 SGHVS, CDR2 FQNEAQ. V lost 1 base and J lost 0, with 14 bases in between. CDR3 length equals 17 residues. CDR3 amino acids: CASSLVYGTTSTDTQYF. In DNA, the CDR3 is TGTGCCAGCAGCTTAGTTTACGGGACAACTAGCACAGATACGCAGTATTTT. Full variable domain (rest looked up from reference TRBV7-8 and TRBJ2-3): GAGVSQSPRYKVAKRGQDVALRCDPISGHVSLFWYQQALGQGPEFLTYFQNEAQLDKSGLPSDRFFAERPEGSVSTLKIQRTQQEDSAVYLCASSLVYGTTSTDTQYFGPGTRLTVL.

V gene TRBV7-3 combines with J gene TRBJ2-2; D unclear. With 4 bases removed from V and 4 bases from J, the gap between germline ends came to 7 bases. Germline CDR1 is SGHTA and CDR2 is FQGTGA. The CDR3 runs 13 residues. The CDR3 here is CASSSPGTGELFF. CDR3 coding DNA: TGTGCCAGCAGCTCACCGGGCACCGGGGAGCTGTTTTTT.

Only one count was recorded for this clone. The J gene is TRBJ2-5, the V gene TRBV24-1; D possibly matches TRBD1 or TRBD2 (7 bases each). This CDR3 comprises 16 residues. Germline V CDR1 and CDR2: KGHDR, SFDVKD. The V end lost 3 bases, the J end lost 5 bases, and 18 bases lay between the germline ends. This CDR3 reads CATSDPQGGYEETQYF. CDR3 in DNA: TGTGCCACCAGTGATCCCCAGGGGGGGTACGAGGAGACCCAGTACTTC.

The chain is built from TRBV11-1 and TRBJ2-1, with 7 bases fitting TRBD1. Germline V gene sequence: CDR1 SGHAT, CDR2 FQDESV (reference sequence). The CDR3 is made up of 11 amino acids. With 6 bases clipped from V and 13 bases from J, the junction kept 6 bases outside the gene matches. The CDR3 loop is CASRRQGPQFF. In DNA form, the CDR3 reads TGTGCCAGCAGACGACAGGGACCCCAGTTCTTC. Looking up the rest from reference TRBV11-1 and TRBJ2-1 gives the full variable domain: EAEVAQSPRYKITEKSQAVAFWCDPISGHATLYWYRQILGQGPELLVQFQDESVVDDSQLPKDRFSAERLKGVDSTLKIQPAELGDSAMYLCASRRQGPQFFGPGTRLTVL.

The chain is built from TRBV2 and TRBJ2-6; D unresolved. The CDR3 is 16 amino acids. The germline V gene has CDR1 SNHLY and CDR2 FYNNEI. V lost 4 bases, J lost 0 bases, and 10 bases lay in between. This CDR3 is CASSALLNSGANVLTF. The CDR3 DNA is TGTGCCAGCAGTGCTCTCCTCAACTCTGGGGCCAACGTCCTGACTTTC.

Notes on this clone: A junction end diverges from the germline sequence, so it may reflect a read error. The chain couples TRBV29-1 to TRBJ1-2, with D uncertain. This CDR3 region has 10 residues. The germline CDR1 and CDR2 sequences are SQVTM and ANQGSEA. Here the CDR3 reads CSVESPEALF. The CDR3 DNA sequence: TGCAGCGTTGAAAGCCCCGAGGCCCTCTTC.

This chain links TRBV28 with TRBJ2-2, with D possibly matching TRBD1 (5 bases). The CDR3 consists of 16 residues. Looked up from germline, CDR1 is MDHEN and CDR2 is SYDVKM. Deletions cut 1 base from V and 2 bases from J, with 11 bases between. This CDR3 reads CASSLLPGSNTGELFF. Written as DNA, the CDR3 is TGTGCCAGCAGTTTATTGCCAGGGTCAAACACCGGGGAGCTGTTTTTT.

The chain employs TRBV7-6 and TRBJ2-5; 7 bases line up with TRBD1. The junction had 7 bases not matched to a gene; V was cut back by 4 bases and J by 5 bases. The CDR3 loop spans 14 amino acids. The germline CDR1 and CDR2 sequences are SGHVS and FNYEAQ. The CDR3 loop reads CASSSSTGVETQYF. The CDR3 DNA reads TGTGCCAGCAGCTCCAGCACAGGGGTGGAGACCCAGTACTTC.

The chain links TRBV27 to TRBJ2-1; D is unresolved. CDR1 and CDR2 (germline): MNHEY, SMNVEV (reference sequence). Deletions cut 1 base from V and 2 bases from J, with 12 bases between. This CDR3 has 16 residues. The CDR3 nucleotides read TGTGCCAGCAGTTTATGGGTCCCAGAGGCCTACAATGAGCAGTTCTTC. Amino acid sequence: CASSLWVPEAYNEQFF.

The chain is built from TRBV12-5 and TRBJ1-1; D is perhaps TRBD1 (5 bases). Looked up from germline, CDR1 is LGHNT and CDR2 is FRNRAP. This CDR3 is 14 amino acids long. Trimming took 5 bases from V and 0 from J, leaving 10 bases between them. CDR3 protein: CASGPDTLNTEAFF. In DNA form, the CDR3 reads TGTGCTAGTGGTCCGGACACCTTGAACACTGAAGCTTTCTTT.